The clone carrying this TCR beta chain was picked up many times. This sample was taken from a study of regulatory T cells in long-lasting Graves disease. Time point meaning: newly diagnosed GD, antithyroid drugs for less than 3 months. RNA extracted from PBMCs served as the sequencing template. This CDR3 contains 17 residues. Trimming stripped 7 bases from V and 5 bases from J, with 20 bases between. Germline CDR1 is KGHDR and CDR2 is SFDVKD. For TCR beta, libraries came from iRepertoire HTBI primers and Arm-PCR of CDR3 regions. TCRdb ran MiXCR on the multiplex PCR reads and lists one entry per CDR3 protein. The sample lists about 400,000 distinct CDR3 sequences, around 16% occurring once. These data also featured in a second study, about T cells in Graves' hyperthyroidism and ophthalmopathy.

The chain links TRBV24-1 to TRBJ1-6, with D perhaps TRBD1 (6 bases). The clonotype originates from a woman between 35 and 50 years old with Graves disease. This specimen was peripheral blood mononuclear cells (PBMCs), taken at new diagnosis, from a patient treated with antithyroid drugs. CDR3 protein: CATREATGLDHNSPLHF. Here the CDR3 DNA reads TGTGCCACCAGGGAAGCCACAGGGCTCGACCATAATTCACCCCTCCACTTT.